The source of this TCR beta chain is a study of blood T cell repertoires in COVID-19 (TCRdb year 2020). About the full investigation: Collaborator samples came from the United States, Italy and Spain and covered acute and convalescent phases of COVID-19. Samples came from the ongoing ImmuneRACE study (first 160 participants) plus 1,254 subjects from 6 global collaborators. HLA class I and class II types, where available, came from metadata supplied by the sample provider rather than from assay-based typing. The dataset comprised deeply sampled blood TCRbeta repertoires from subjects exposed to, actively infected with, or recovered from COVID-19. The repertoires were released in a freely available public database intended as a resource for research on the immune response to SARS-CoV-2. A de-identified subject ID, COVID-19 status, age in years and sex were almost always included in the sample metadata. The material from the prospective study consisted of cDNA or gDNA derived from T cells, B-cell-depleted T cells, or PBMCs.

The investigation overall reported the following: The quantity of clinical and demographic metadata differed by source and by participant and was supplied without curation.

The CDR3 goes from the cysteine to the phenylalanine over 14 residues. Only the CDR3 part of the read is kept: 42 bases, read in frame from the first base. V is cut back by 4 bases and J by 5 bases, with 4 bases in the junction unmatched. CDR1 LGHNA and CDR2 YNFKEQ were looked up in the germline V gene. This clone was detected only once. What this receptor recognizes is not known. No quality values exist for individual bases; no much larger clone is one base distant. The immunoSEQ Assay, a bias-controlled multiplex PCR, was used to amplify TCRbeta CDR3 regions from genomic DNA. As for the original processing: Within the assay, amplification of reference gene primers was used to estimate how many nucleated cells each sample contained. To quantify the absolute abundance of each unique TCRbeta CDR3 rearrangement, sequence reads were collapsed and filtered. For each sample, productive Simpson clonality was calculated as the square root of Simpson's diversity index across productive rearrangements. TCRdb retrieved this table from immuneACCESS and kept in-frame rearrangements only. Not all clones are present; in checked studies, unresolved V genes account for under half, and no reason is known for the remainder. V and J calls and clone size follow that table, whereas D and trimming were derived from the DNA. The sample contains around 71,000 clones, roughly four fifths of them found a single time. The ten largest clones add up to about 6.9% of the sample.

One collaborating source in Seattle enrolled patients during active infection and followed them longitudinally through the course of disease. Whole blood was collected in K2EDTA tubes by collaborating institutions according to the institutions' own protocols. For TCRbeta analysis, collaborators shipped samples as frozen whole blood, isolated PBMCs, or DNA extracted from either of those sample types. The TCR comes from a man younger than 40 with COVID-19, enrolled during active disease. Sample: peripheral blood. In this chain, TRBV4-2 is recombined with TRBJ2-1, with 8 bases in between that match TRBD1. The CDR3 protein is CASSPWTGNNEQFF. The DNA sequence is given as TGTGCCAGCAGCCCCTGGACAGGGAACAATGAGCAGTTCTTC.